The subject of this entry is one TCR beta chain. Its specificity is not known. This record belongs to a study of OX40 agonist ivuxolimab in advanced cancers. Study conclusions and caveats: There was clonal expansion of CD4+ and CD8+ blood T cells by week 6 at 0.1 to 3.0 mg/kg.

Assay: immunoSEQ multiplex PCR; the TCRdb copy retains only in-frame clones and omits some. The data contain some 70,000 clones, around 93% of them singletons. CDR3 length: 14 amino acids. With 4 bases clipped from V and 2 bases from J, the junction kept 3 bases outside the gene matches. Germline CDR1 reads SGHNT; CDR2 reads YENEEA. The TCR was taken from an adult with an advanced solid tumor such as melanoma, head and neck, liver or kidney cancer. The starting material was CD4+ or CD8+ T cells sorted from blood, obtained in a trial of the OX40 agonist ivuxolimab. This chain uses TRBV11-3 with TRBJ2-5, with 8 bases identical to TRBD1. This chain's CDR3 is CASSWTGPQETQYF. Here the CDR3 DNA reads TGTGCCAGCAGCTGGACAGGGCCGCAAGAGACCCAGTACTTC.